Following are 2 T cell receptor beta chains from one sample sequenced in a study of T cell repertoires in cytomegalovirus infection. Each CDR3 protein is one row after TCRdb ran MiXCR on the reads. The sample has approximately 700,000 distinct CDR3 sequences, 35% seen once. Sequencing was performed on PBMCs. The receptors stem from a human donor in good health (CMV status not recorded). Some clones in this sample may be carry-over from other donors' samples.

This clonotype came up a few times. The V gene is TRBV7-8, the J gene TRBJ2-7; a weak D match, TRBD1 (6 bases). Trimming pared 3 bases from V and 3 bases from J, leaving 12 bases between. The CDR3 runs 14 residues. Looked up from germline, CDR1 is SGHVS and CDR2 is FQNEAQ. The CDR3 bases are TGTGCCAGCAGCTTCATGCAGGGGTTCTACGAGCAGTACTTC. Residues: CASSFMQGFYEQYF. Full variable domain (rest looked up from reference TRBV7-8 and TRBJ2-7): GAGVSQSPRYKVAKRGQDVALRCDPISGHVSLFWYQQALGQGPEFLTYFQNEAQLDKSGLPSDRFFAERPEGSVSTLKIQRTQQEDSAVYLCASSFMQGFYEQYFGPGTRLTVT.

This clonotype occurred many times. The chain joins TRBV28 to TRBJ2-1; 10 bases are a match to TRBD2. This CDR3 is 16 amino acids long. Germline V gene data show CDR1 as MDHEN and CDR2 as SYDVKM. The ends lost 3 bases at V and 7 bases at J; junction bases unmatched: 9. Here the CDR3 DNA reads TGTGCCAGCAGTTTTAGGGCTAGCGGGAGCTTAAATGAGCAGTTCTTC. This translates into CASSFRASGSLNEQFF. The whole variable domain, remainder taken from reference TRBV28 and TRBJ2-1, is DVKVTQSSRYLVKRTGEKVFLECVQDMDHENMFWYRQDPGLGLRLIYFSYDVKMKEKGDIPEGYSVSREKKERFSLILESASTNQTSMYLCASSFRASGSLNEQFFGPGTRLTVL.